This T cell receptor (beta chain) originates from a study of PD-1 blockade in classical Hodgkin lymphoma. This clone was seen once. TCRdb's table, derived via immunoSEQ multiplex PCR, lists solely in-frame clones and lacks some. The data contain 31,000 or so clones, about 86% of them singletons. This CDR3 has 15 residues. Looked up from germline, CDR1 is SGHRS and CDR2 is YFSETQ. V lost 0 bases to trimming and J lost 6 bases, with 12 bases between them. Stated time point: cycle 4 day 1 (C4D1), after six to seven weeks of nivolumab. Relapse after autologous stem cell transplantation occurred in every patient, and brentuximab vedotin exposure varied. Magnetic depletion of unwanted cells isolated CD4+ T cells from thawed PBMCs.

The TCR originated in a human donor with classical Hodgkin lymphoma. The sample was CD4+ T cells from blood, taken before the fourth cycle of nivolumab. The chain recombines TRBV5-1 with TRBJ1-4; D gene unclear. The CDR3 nucleotides are TGCGCCAGCAGCTTGGGTCGGGGTGTTGATGAAAAACTGTTTTTT. As protein: CASSLGRGVDEKLFF. The full variable domain, rest sourced from reference TRBV5-1 and TRBJ1-4, is KAGVTQTPRYLIKTRGQQVTLSCSPISGHRSVSWYQQTPGQGLQFLFEYFSETQRNKGNFPGRFSGRQFSNSRSEMNVSTLELGDSALYLCASSLGRGVDEKLFFGSGTQLSVL.